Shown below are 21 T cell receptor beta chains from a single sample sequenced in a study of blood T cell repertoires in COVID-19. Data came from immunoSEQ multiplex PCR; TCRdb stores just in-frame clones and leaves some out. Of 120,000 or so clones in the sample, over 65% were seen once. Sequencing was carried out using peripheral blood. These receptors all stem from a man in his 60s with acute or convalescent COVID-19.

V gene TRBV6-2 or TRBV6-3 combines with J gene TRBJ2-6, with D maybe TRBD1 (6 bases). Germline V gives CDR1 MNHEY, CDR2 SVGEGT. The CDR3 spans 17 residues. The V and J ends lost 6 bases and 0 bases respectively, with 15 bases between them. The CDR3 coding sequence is TGTGCCAGCAGCAAATGGACAGACCGCTCTGGGGCCAACGTCCTGACTTTC. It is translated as CASSKWTDRSGANVLTF.

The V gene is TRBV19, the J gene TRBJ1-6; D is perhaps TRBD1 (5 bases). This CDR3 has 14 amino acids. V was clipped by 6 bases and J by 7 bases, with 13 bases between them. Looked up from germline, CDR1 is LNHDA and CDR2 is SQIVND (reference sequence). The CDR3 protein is CASSPRRGNSPLHF. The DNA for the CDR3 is TGTGCCAGTAGCCCCAGGAGGGGAAATTCACCCCTCCACTTT.

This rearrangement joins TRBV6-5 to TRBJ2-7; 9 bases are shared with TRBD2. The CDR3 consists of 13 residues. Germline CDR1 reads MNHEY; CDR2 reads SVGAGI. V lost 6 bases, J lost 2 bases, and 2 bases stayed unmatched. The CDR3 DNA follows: TGTGCCAGCAGCCGGACTAGCGCCTACGAGCAGTACTTC. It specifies CASSRTSAYEQYF.

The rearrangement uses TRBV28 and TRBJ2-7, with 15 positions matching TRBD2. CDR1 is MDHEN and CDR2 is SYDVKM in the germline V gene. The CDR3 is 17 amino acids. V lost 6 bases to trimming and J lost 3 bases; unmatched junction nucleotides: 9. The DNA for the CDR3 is TGTGCCAGCAGCCCAGCGGGACTAGCGGGAGGTGGCTACGAGCAGTACTTC. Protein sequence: CASSPAGLAGGGYEQYF.

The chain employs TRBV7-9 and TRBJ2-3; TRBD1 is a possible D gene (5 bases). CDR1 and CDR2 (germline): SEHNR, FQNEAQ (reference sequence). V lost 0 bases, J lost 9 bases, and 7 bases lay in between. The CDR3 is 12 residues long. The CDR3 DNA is TGTGCCAGCAGCTTAGCAGGGGTCACGCAGTATTTT. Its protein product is CASSLAGVTQYF.

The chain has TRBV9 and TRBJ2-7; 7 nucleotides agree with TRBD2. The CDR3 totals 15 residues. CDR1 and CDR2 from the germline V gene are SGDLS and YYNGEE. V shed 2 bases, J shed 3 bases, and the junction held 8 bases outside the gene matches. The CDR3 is CASSVGGDRRYEQYF. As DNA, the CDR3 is TGTGCCAGCAGCGTGGGGGGGGACCGACGCTACGAGCAGTACTTC.

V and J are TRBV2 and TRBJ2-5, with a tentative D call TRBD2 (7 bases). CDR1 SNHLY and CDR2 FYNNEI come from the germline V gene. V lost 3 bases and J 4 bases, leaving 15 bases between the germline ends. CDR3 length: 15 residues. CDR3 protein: CASSDQGGVGETQYF. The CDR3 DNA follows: TGTGCCAGCAGTGATCAAGGGGGGGTGGGAGAGACCCAGTACTTC.

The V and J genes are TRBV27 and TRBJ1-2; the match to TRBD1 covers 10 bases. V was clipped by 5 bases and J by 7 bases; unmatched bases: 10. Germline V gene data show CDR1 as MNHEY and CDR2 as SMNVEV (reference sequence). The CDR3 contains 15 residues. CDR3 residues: CASSRSGTGEGGYTF. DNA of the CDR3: TGTGCCAGCAGTCGCTCCGGGACAGGGGAAGGTGGCTACACCTTC.

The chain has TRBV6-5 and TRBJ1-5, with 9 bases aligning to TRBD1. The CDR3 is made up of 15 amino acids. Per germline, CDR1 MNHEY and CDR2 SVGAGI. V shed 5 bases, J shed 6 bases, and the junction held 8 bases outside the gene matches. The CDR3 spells CASSQTGGGGQPQHF. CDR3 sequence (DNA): TGTGCCAGCAGTCAAACAGGGGGCGGGGGTCAGCCCCAGCATTTT.

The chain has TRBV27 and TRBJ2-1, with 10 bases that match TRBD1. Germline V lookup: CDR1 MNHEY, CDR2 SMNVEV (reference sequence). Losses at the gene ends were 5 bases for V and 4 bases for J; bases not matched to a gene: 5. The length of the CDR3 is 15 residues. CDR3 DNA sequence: TGTGCCAGCAGTGCCCGGGACAGGGGTTACAATGAGCAGTTCTTC. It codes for CASSARDRGYNEQFF.

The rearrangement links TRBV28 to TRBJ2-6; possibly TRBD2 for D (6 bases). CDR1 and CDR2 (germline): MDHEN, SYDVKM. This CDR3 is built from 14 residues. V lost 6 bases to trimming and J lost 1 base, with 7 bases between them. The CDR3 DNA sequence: TGTGCCAGCAGACGGGAGTCTGGGGCCAACGTCCTGACTTTC. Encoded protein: CASRRESGANVLTF.

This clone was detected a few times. CDR3 amino acids: CASTPAQVGDETQYF. The CDR3 DNA reads as TGCGCCAGCACCCCGGCACAGGTTGGCGATGAGACCCAGTACTTC. This chain connects TRBV5-1 to TRBJ2-5; D might be TRBD1 (5 bases). The CDR3 is 15 amino acids. Trimming cost V 6 bases and J 5 bases, with 20 bases left between them. Germline CDR1 is SGHRS and CDR2 is YFSETQ. Using reference TRBV5-1 and TRBJ2-5 for the parts outside the CDR3, the full variable domain is KAGVTQTPRYLIKTRGQQVTLSCSPISGHRSVSWYQQTPGQGLQFLFEYFSETQRNKGNFPGRFSGRQFSNSRSEMNVSTLELGDSALYLCASTPAQVGDETQYFGPGTRLLVL.

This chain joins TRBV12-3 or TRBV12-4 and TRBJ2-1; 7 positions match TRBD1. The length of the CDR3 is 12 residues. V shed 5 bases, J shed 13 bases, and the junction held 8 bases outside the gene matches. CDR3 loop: CASSPDRAGQFF. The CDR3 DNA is TGTGCCAGCAGTCCCGACAGGGCGGGCCAGTTCTTC.

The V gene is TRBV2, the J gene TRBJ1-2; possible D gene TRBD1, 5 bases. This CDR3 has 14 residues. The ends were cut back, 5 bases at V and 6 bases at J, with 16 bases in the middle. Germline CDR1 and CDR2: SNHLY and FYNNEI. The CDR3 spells CASSRPGTEHGYTF. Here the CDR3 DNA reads TGTGCCAGCAGTAGACCCGGGACTGAGCATGGCTACACCTTC.

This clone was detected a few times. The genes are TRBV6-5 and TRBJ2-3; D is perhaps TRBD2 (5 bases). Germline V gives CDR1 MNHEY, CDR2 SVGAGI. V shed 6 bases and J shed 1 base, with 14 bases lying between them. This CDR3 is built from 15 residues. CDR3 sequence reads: CASRPRVARTDTQYF. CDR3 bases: TGTGCCAGCAGGCCCCGGGTAGCGCGCACAGATACGCAGTATTTT.

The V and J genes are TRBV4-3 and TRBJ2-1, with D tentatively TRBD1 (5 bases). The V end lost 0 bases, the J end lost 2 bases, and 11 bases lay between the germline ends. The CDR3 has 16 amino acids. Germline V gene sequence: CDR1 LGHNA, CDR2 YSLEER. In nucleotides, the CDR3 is TGCGCCAGCAGCCAAGAAAGGGGCTTTACCTACAATGAGCAGTTCTTC. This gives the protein CASSQERGFTYNEQFF.

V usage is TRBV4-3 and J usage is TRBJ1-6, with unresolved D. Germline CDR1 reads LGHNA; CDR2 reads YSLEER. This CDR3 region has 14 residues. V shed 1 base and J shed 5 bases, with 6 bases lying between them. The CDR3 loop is CASSQAPDNSPLHF. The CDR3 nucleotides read TGCGCCAGCAGCCAAGCCCCGGATAATTCACCCCTCCACTTT.

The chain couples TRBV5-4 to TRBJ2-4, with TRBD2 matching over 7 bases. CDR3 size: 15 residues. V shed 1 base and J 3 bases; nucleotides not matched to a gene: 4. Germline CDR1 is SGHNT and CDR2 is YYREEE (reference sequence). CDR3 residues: CASSLSGKSKNIQYF. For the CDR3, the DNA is TGTGCCAGCAGCTTGAGCGGGAAGAGCAAAAACATTCAGTACTTC.

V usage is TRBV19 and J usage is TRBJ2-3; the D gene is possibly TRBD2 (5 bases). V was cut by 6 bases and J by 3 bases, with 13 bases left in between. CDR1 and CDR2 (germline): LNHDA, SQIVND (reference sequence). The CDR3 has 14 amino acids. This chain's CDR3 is CASRTTSGTDTQYF. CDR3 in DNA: TGTGCCAGTAGAACGACCTCGGGGACAGATACGCAGTATTTT.

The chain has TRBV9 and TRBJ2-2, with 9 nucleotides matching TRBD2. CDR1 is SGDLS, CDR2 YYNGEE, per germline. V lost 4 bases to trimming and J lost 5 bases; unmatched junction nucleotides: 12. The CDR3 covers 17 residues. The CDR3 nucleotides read TGTGCCAGCAGCCCGGTGGGTGGCGGGAGGGATACCGGGGAGCTGTTTTTT. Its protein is CASSPVGGGRDTGELFF.

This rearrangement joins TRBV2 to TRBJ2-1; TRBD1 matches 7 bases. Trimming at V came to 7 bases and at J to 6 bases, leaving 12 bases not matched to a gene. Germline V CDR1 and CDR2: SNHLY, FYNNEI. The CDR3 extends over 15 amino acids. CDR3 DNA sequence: TGTGCCAGCACCCCTGGGGGACAGCCTAGCAATGAGCAGTTCTTC. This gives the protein CASTPGGQPSNEQFF.